This T cell receptor beta chain was profiled in a study of blood T cell repertoires in COVID-19. The method was immunoSEQ multiplex PCR; TCRdb's version includes in-frame clones alone and lacks a portion of them. The sample includes some 320,000 clones, around 92% of them seen just once. J was trimmed by 4 bases and V by 4 bases; bases with no gene match: 6. The length of the CDR3 is 14 residues. Cohorts were assigned according to the clinical history that participants reported. Exposed participants came across a COVID-19 case within 2 weeks before study entry. This clone appeared a single time. The chain combines TRBV23-1 with TRBJ2-7, with 8 bases identical to TRBD1. TRBV23-1 is assigned to the ORF class and has an uncertain function. This TCR derives from a woman in her 50s who had been exposed to COVID-19. Sequencing was done on a sample of PBMCs or T cells enriched from blood (not recorded which). The CDR3 loop reads CASSRGRGLYEQYF. As DNA, the CDR3 is TGCGCCAGCAGTCGAGGCAGGGGGCTATACGAGCAGTACTTC.